This record looks at one T cell receptor beta chain sequence and its context. Its antigen is not identified. These data originate in a study of cytomegalovirus exposure and HLA in healthy donors. Study findings and constraints: One variant, a missense change in DCLRE1C, was linked in a later analysis to TCR beta V- and J-gene trimming. Accounts indicate the classifier identified cytomegalovirus status with strong specificity and sensitivity. Most TCR beta V segments were productive about 87% or about 30% of the time in an earlier analysis.

This CDR3 is 14 amino acids long. The junction had 4 bases not matched to a gene; V was cut back by 4 bases and J by 3 bases. The germline gives CDR1 SGHTS, CDR2 YDEGEE. A multiplex PCR was run with 60 Vbeta primers and 13 Jbeta primers. The table came from immunoSEQ multiplex PCR; TCRdb's copy has only in-frame clones and leaves some out. The sample has 150,000 to 200,000 clones, about three quarters seen once. The sequenced material came from PBMCs. The chain combines TRBV5-8 with TRBJ1-3, with 7 bases aligning to TRBD1. This TCR derives from a middle-aged man in good health and CMV-seropositive. The CDR3 DNA is TGTGCCAGCAGCACGACAGGGAATGGAAACACCATATATTTT. This sequence encodes CASSTTGNGNTIYF.